These T cell receptor beta chains were read from a single sample in a study of blood T cells in healthy people across ages. Each CDR3 protein is one row after TCRdb ran MiXCR on the 5' RACE reads. In the table there are 1.5 million to 2 million distinct CDR3 sequences, approximately 28% of which are singletons. The sample comprised blood. These TCRs come from a woman aged 25 to 39 in good health. Each CDR3 is given with its conserved first and last residue.

CDR3 length	V gene	J gene	CDR3 protein
14	TRBV7-9	TRBJ2-7	CASSERGDAYEQYF
13	TRBV18	TRBJ1-1	CASSGGMGTEAFF
15	TRBV7-9	TRBJ1-2	CASSDPDRANYGYTF
16	TRBV4-3	TRBJ2-7	CASSQDHRGAANEQYF
14	TRBV5-1	TRBJ1-1	CASNPDTGGTEAFF
16	TRBV14	TRBJ1-3	CASSPGGGRGGNAIYF
15	TRBV9	TRBJ2-3	CASSVGGISTDTQYF
16	TRBV5-6	TRBJ2-6	CASSSLGGNGANVLTF
13	TRBV20-1	TRBJ2-5	CSARWSSHETQYF
14	TRBV20-1	TRBJ2-5	CSADSDRGAYERYF
14	TRBV5-5	TRBJ1-6	CASSSYGNNSSLHF
15	TRBV12-3/TRBV12-4	TRBJ1-2	CASSPGQGGFGSYTF
15	TRBV14	TRBJ1-1	CASSQEGGRITEAFF
12	TRBV20-1	TRBJ2-1	CSAMQRENEQFF
16	TRBV4-2	TRBJ1-5	CASSHVMGYSNQPPHF
13	TRBV10-3	TRBJ2-7	CASVHPRDYEQYF